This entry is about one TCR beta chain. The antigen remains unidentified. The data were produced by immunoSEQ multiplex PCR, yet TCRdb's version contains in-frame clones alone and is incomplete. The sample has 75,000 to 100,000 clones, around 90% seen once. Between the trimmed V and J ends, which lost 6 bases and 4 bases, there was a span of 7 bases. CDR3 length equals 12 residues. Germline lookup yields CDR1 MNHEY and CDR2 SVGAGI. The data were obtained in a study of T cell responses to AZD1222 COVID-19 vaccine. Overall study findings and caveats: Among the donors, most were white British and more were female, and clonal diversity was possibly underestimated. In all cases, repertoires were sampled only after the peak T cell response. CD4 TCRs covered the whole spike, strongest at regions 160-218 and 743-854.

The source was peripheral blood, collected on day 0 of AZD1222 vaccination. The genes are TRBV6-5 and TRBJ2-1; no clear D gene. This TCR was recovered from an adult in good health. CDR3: CASSHRYNEQFF. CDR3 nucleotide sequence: TGTGCCAGCAGCCACCGGTACAATGAGCAGTTCTTC.